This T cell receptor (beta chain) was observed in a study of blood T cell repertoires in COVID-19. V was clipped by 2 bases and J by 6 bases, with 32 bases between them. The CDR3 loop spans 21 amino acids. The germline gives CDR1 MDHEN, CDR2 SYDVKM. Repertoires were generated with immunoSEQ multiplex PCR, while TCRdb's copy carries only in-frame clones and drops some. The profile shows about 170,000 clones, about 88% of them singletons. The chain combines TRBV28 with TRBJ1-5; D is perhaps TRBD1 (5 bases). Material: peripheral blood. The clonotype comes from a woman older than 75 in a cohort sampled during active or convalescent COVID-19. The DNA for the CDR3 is TGTGCCAGCAGTTTAACCCCCGGGGGAGGGTGGATTAGTCTTGTTCGTCAGCCCCAGCATTTT. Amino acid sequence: CASSLTPGGGWISLVRQPQHF. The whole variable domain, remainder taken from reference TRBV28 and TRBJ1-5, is DVKVTQSSRYLVKRTGEKVFLECVQDMDHENMFWYRQDPGLGLRLIYFSYDVKMKEKGDIPEGYSVSREKKERFSLILESASTNQTSMYLCASSLTPGGGWISLVRQPQHFGDGTRLSIL.